This T cell receptor (beta chain) was recorded in a study of T cells in Graves' hyperthyroidism and ophthalmopathy. This clonotype was seen repeatedly, ten times or more. TCR beta CDR3 regions were amplified from RNA transcripts. First-round RT-PCR with HTBI primers amplified the TCR CDR3 region. TCRdb re-analysed the multiplex PCR reads in MiXCR, keeping a single row per CDR3 protein. This table holds about 460,000 distinct CDR3 sequences, under 25% found once. This CDR3 comprises 14 residues. Trimming took 1 base from V and 7 from J; bases not matched to a gene: 5. The receptor's source is a woman between 65 and 79 years old with Graves' ophthalmopathy. Sequenced input: blood. The chain combines TRBV12-3 or TRBV12-4 with TRBJ1-1, with 8 bases fitting TRBD1. The CDR3 spells CASSLDRGGGEAFF. As DNA, the CDR3 is TGTGCCAGCAGTTTAGACAGGGGGGGTGGTGAAGCTTTCTTT.